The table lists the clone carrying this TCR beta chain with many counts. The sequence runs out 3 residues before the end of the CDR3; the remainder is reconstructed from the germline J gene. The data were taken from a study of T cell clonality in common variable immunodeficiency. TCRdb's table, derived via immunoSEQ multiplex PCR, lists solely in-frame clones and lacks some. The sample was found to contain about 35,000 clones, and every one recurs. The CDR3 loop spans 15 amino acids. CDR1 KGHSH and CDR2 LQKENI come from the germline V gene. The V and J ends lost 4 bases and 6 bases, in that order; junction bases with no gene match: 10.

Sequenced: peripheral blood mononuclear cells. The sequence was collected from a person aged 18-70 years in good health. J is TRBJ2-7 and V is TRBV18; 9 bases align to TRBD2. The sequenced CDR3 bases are TGTGCCAGCTCACAGGCCTCGGCGCGGGAGGGCGAG. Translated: CASSQASAREGE. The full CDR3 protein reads CASSQASAREGEQYF.